This passage covers 14 T cell receptor beta chains from one sample sequenced in a study of blood T cell repertoires in COVID-19 (dated by TCRdb to about 2020). The protocol used for the library was the immunoSEQ multiplex PCR assay. What TCRdb holds here is the immuneACCESS table cut down to in-frame rearrangements. Part of the clones is not present; checked against another copy, under half of the missing clones reflect an unresolved V gene, and the others are unexplained. The sample table records roughly 250,000 clones; 70% to 85% of these occur just once. The ten largest clonotypes hold 0.85% to 1% of the sample. The source material was peripheral blood. These TCRs come from a human donor with COVID-19, enrolled during active disease. The donor label of this sample is uncertain.

A word on this clone: Other DNA sequences in this specimen translate into the identical CDR3. This chain connects TRBV28 to TRBJ1-1; D remains unclear. Deletions cut 2 bases from V and 1 base from J, with 8 bases between. The length of the CDR3 is 14 residues. The V gene's germline CDR1 is MDHEN and CDR2 SYDVKM. The chain's CDR3 is CASSLVRRNTEAFF. CDR3 coding DNA: TGTGCCAGCAGTTTAGTCAGAAGGAACACTGAAGCTTTCTTT.

The rearrangement uses TRBV23-1 and TRBJ1-5; TRBD1 matches at 7 bases. Being an ORF, TRBV23-1 has a function that is uncertain. The CDR3 has 22 residues. Losses at the gene ends were 2 bases for V and 0 bases for J; bases not matched to a gene: 22. DNA of the CDR3: TGCGCCAGCAGTCAACCCGCGGACAGGTATTTCCCAAGGTTCAATAGCAATCAGCCCCAGCATTTT. Translating gives CASSQPADRYFPRFNSNQPQHF.

J is TRBJ2-4 and V is TRBV27; tentatively, D is TRBD1 (6 bases). Trimming shortened V by 0 bases and J by 6 bases, and 12 bases separated the two germline ends. The germline gives CDR1 MNHEY, CDR2 SMNVEV (reference sequence). The CDR3 has 15 amino acids. CDR3 residues: CASSLSRGTPNIQYF. Here the CDR3 DNA reads TGTGCCAGCAGTTTATCGAGAGGGACACCAAACATTCAGTACTTC.

The rearrangement uses TRBV7-9 and TRBJ2-1, with 10 bases matching TRBD1. The CDR3 has 14 residues. CDR1 and CDR2 (germline): SEHNR, FQNEAQ (reference sequence). V trimming: 4 bases; J trimming: 6 bases; junction bases outside the gene matches: 3. CDR3 DNA: TGTGCCAGCAGCTCGGACAGGGGGGTCAATGAGCAGTTCTTC. Amino acid sequence: CASSSDRGVNEQFF.

The rearrangement links TRBV27 to TRBJ1-2, with D hard to call. Germline V lookup: CDR1 MNHEY, CDR2 SMNVEV (reference sequence). This CDR3 spans 15 amino acids. V dropped 3 bases and J dropped 8 bases, with 19 bases sitting between them. The CDR3 sequence: CASSFLGDGSWGYTF. Written as DNA, the CDR3 is TGTGCCAGCAGTTTCCTGGGCGACGGAAGCTGGGGCTACACCTTC.

The gene calls are TRBV5-4 and TRBJ2-2; D possibly corresponds to TRBD1 (6 bases). The V gene's germline CDR1 is SGHNT and CDR2 YYREEE (reference sequence). V lost 1 base and J lost 6, with 7 bases in between. The CDR3 extends over 13 amino acids. The CDR3 nucleotides read TGTGCCAGCAGCTTGACAGGGCCCGGGGAGCTGTTTTTT. This translates into CASSLTGPGELFF. The entire variable domain, with the rest obtained from reference TRBV5-4 and TRBJ2-2, is as follows: ETGVTQSPTHLIKTRGQQVTLRCSSQSGHNTVSWYQQALGQGPQFIFQYYREEENGRGNFPPRFSGLQFPNYSSELNVNALELDDSALYLCASSLTGPGELFFGEGSRLTVL.

The chain couples TRBV27 to TRBJ1-1; D is undetermined. This CDR3 comprises 13 residues. Germline loops: CDR1 MNHEY, CDR2 SMNVEV (reference sequence). Trimming removed 4 bases from V and 1 base from J, with 7 bases in between. The chain's CDR3 is CASSSTPNTEAFF. The CDR3 DNA reads as TGTGCCAGCAGTTCCACTCCGAACACTGAAGCTTTCTTT.

CDR3 sequence (DNA): TGTGCCAGCAGCCAAGGTTTATTAGCGGGGGCCTACAATGAGCAGTTCTTC. Its translation is CASSQGLLAGAYNEQFF. The chain carries TRBV3-1 (or the pseudogene TRBV3-2) and TRBJ2-1, with 9 positions matching TRBD2. Germline lookup yields CDR1 LGHDT and CDR2 YNNKEL (reference sequence). Trimming took 1 base from V and 2 from J; bases not matched to a gene: 6. The CDR3 sequence is 17 residues long.

The chain uses TRBV5-1 and TRBJ2-6; TRBD2 might be the D (5 bases). Germline assignment: CDR1 SGHRS and CDR2 YFSETQ. This CDR3 is 15 amino acids long. Trimming pared 4 bases from V and 2 bases from J, leaving 10 bases between. In DNA, the CDR3 is TGCGCCAGCAGCCTTACGGGGACTGGGGCCAACGTCCTGACTTTC. It encodes CASSLTGTGANVLTF.

The chain has TRBV9 and TRBJ1-3; 8 bases agree with TRBD1. This CDR3 comprises 15 residues. CDR1 and CDR2 from the germline V gene are SGDLS and YYNGEE. The V and J ends lost 4 bases and 3 bases, in that order; junction bases with no gene match: 6. The CDR3: CASSPQGADGNTIYF. The CDR3 DNA sequence: TGTGCCAGCAGCCCTCAGGGGGCTGATGGAAACACCATATATTTT.

The V gene is TRBV4-3, the J gene TRBJ1-1, with a possible D match to TRBD1 (5 bases). CDR1 LGHNA and CDR2 YSLEER come from the germline V gene. The CDR3 contains 15 residues. Trimming pared 4 bases from V and 6 bases from J, leaving 18 bases between. The CDR3 region is CASSRGTLVGSEAFF. In DNA, the CDR3 is TGCGCCAGCAGCCGAGGGACTTTAGTCGGGTCTGAAGCTTTCTTT.

The CDR3 DNA follows: TGTGCCTGGAAGAAGACTAGGTCCCGAGAGACCCAGTACTTC. Protein sequence: CAWKKTRSRETQYF. The rearrangement joins TRBV30 to TRBJ2-5; perhaps TRBD2 as D (6 bases). Germline V gives CDR1 GTSNPN, CDR2 SVGIG (reference sequence). Trimming removed 4 bases from V and 4 bases from J, with 16 bases in between. The CDR3 length is 14 residues.

The chain recombines TRBV19 with TRBJ1-6; D is uncertain. Between the trimmed V and J ends, which lost 7 bases and 9 bases, there was a span of 13 bases. This CDR3 has 13 amino acids. CDR1 LNHDA and CDR2 SQIVND come from the germline V gene (reference sequence). For the CDR3, the DNA is TGTGCCAGTACCCTTGGGGAGGGTTCACCCCTCCACTTT. Encoded protein: CASTLGEGSPLHF. The whole variable domain, remainder taken from reference TRBV19 and TRBJ1-6, is DGGITQSPKYLFRKEGQNVTLSCEQNLNHDAMYWYRQDPGQGLRLIYYSQIVNDFQKGDIAEGYSVSREKKESFPLTVTSAQKNPTAFYLCASTLGEGSPLHFGNGTRLTVT.

The chain combines TRBV5-4 with TRBJ1-1; D possibly corresponds to TRBD1 (6 bases). The V end lost 2 bases, the J end lost 6 bases, and 14 bases lay between the germline ends. This CDR3 comprises 14 residues. CDR1 and CDR2 from the germline V gene are SGHNT and YYREEE (reference sequence). CDR3 in DNA: TGTGCCAGCAGCTTACCCACAGGGATCGCTGAAGCTTTCTTT. Its protein product is CASSLPTGIAEAFF.